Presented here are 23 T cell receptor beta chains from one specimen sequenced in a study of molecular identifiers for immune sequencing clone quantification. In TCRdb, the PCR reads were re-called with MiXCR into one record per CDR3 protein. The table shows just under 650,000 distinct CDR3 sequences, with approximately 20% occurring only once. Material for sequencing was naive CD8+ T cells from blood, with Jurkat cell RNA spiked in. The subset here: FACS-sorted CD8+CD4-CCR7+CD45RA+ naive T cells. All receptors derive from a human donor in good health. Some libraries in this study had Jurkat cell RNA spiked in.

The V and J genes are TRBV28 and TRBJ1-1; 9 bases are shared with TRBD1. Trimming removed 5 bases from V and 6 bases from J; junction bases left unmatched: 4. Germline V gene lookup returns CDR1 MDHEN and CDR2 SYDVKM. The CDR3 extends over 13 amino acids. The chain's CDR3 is CASSLRTGAEAFF. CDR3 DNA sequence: TGTGCCAGCAGTCTTCGGACAGGGGCTGAAGCTTTCTTT.

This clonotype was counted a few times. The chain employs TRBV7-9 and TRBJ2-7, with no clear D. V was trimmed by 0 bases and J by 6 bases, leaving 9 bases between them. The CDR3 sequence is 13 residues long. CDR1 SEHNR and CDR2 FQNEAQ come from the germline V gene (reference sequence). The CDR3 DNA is TGTGCCAGCAGCTTAGCTCCAGCATTCGAGCAGTACTTC. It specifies CASSLAPAFEQYF. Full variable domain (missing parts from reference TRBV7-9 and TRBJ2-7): DTGVSQNPRHKITKRGQNVTFRCDPISEHNRLYWYRQTLGQGPEFLTYFQNEAQLEKSRLLSDRFSAERPKGSFSTLEIQRTEQGDSAMYLCASSLAPAFEQYFGPGTRLTVT.

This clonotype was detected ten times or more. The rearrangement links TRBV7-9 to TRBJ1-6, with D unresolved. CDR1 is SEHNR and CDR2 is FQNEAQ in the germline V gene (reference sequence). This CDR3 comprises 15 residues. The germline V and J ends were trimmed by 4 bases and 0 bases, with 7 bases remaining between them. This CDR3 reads CASSSTSSYNSPLHF. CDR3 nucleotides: TGTGCCAGCAGCTCTACGAGCTCCTATAATTCACCCCTCCACTTT. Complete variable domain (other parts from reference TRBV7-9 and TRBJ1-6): DTGVSQNPRHKITKRGQNVTFRCDPISEHNRLYWYRQTLGQGPEFLTYFQNEAQLEKSRLLSDRFSAERPKGSFSTLEIQRTEQGDSAMYLCASSSTSSYNSPLHFGNGTRLTVT.

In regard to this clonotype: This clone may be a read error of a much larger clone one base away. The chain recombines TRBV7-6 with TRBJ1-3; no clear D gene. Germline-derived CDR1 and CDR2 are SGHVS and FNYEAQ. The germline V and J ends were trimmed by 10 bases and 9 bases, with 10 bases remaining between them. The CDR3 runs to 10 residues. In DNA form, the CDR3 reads TGTGCCACGCGTCGAAGCACCATATATTTT. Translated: CATRRSTIYF.

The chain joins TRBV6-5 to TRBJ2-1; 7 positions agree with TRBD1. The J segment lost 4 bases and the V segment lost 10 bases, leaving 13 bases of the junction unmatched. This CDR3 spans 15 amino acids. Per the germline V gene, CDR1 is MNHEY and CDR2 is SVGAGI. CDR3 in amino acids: CATYLPGQIYNEQFF. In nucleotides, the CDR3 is TGTGCCACCTACCTTCCGGGACAGATATACAATGAGCAGTTCTTC.

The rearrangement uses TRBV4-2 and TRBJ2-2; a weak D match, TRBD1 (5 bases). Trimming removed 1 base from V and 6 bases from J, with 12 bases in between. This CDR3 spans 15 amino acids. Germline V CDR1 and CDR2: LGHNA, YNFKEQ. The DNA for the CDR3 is TGTGCCAGCAGCCAAGGCTGCAGGGAAGCCGGGGAGCTGTTTTTT. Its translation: CASSQGCREAGELFF.

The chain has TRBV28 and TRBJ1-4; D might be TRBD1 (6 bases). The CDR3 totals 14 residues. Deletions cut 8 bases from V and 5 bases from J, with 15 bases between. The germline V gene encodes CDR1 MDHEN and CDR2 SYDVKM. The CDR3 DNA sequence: TGTGCCAGCGGTGCGGGACACCGAAATGAAAAACTGTTTTTT. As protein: CASGAGHRNEKLFF. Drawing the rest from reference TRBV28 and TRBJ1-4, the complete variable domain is DVKVTQSSRYLVKRTGEKVFLECVQDMDHENMFWYRQDPGLGLRLIYFSYDVKMKEKGDIPEGYSVSREKKERFSLILESASTNQTSMYLCASGAGHRNEKLFFGSGTQLSVL.

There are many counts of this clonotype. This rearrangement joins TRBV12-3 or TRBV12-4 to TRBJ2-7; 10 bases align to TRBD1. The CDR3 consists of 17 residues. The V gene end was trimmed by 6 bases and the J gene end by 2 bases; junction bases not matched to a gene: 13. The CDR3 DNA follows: TGTGCCAGCAGCTCCGGGACAGGGGTCTCCGGCGCCTACGAGCAGTACTTC. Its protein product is CASSSGTGVSGAYEQYF.

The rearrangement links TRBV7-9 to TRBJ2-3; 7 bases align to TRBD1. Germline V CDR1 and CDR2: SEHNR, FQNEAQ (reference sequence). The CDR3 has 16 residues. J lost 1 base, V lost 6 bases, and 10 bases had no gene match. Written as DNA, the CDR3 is TGTGCCAGCAGACAAGGGGGCAGGGGTGGCACAGATACGCAGTATTTT. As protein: CASRQGGRGGTDTQYF.

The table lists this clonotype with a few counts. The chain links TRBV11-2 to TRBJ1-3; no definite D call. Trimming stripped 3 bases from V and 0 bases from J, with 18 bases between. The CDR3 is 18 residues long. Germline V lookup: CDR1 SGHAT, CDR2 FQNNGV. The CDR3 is CASSLILGQPLSGNTIYF. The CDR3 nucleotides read TGTGCCAGCAGCTTGATTTTAGGGCAGCCGCTCTCTGGAAACACCATATATTTT.

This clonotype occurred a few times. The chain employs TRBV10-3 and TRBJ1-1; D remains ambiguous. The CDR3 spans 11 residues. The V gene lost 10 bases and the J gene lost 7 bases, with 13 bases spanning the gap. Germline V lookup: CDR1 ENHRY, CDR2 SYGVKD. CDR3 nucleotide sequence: TGTGCCACCGACTATAACGGTGAAGCTTTCTTT. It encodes CATDYNGEAFF.

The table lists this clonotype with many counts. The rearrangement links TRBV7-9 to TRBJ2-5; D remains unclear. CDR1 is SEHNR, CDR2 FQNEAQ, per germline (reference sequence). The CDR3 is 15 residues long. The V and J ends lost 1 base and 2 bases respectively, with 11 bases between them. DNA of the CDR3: TGTGCCAGCAGCTTAGGAGAGGTTATTCAAGAGACCCAGTACTTC. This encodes CASSLGEVIQETQYF.

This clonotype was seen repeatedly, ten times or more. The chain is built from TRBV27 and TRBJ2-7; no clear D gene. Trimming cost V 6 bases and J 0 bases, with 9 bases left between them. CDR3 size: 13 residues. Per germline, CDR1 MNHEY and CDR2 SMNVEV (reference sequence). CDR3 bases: TGTGCCAGCAGAGTGGAGAGCTCCTACGAGCAGTACTTC. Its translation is CASRVESSYEQYF.

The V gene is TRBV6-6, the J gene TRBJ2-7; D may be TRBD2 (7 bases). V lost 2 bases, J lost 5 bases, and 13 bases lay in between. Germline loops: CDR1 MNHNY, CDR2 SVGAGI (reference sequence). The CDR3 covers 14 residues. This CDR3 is CASSYGGGINEQYF. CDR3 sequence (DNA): TGTGCCAGCAGTTACGGCGGGGGCATCAACGAGCAGTACTTC.

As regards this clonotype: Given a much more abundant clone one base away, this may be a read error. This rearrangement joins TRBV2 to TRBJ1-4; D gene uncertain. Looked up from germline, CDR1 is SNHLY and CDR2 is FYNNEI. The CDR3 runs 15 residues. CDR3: CASNPWEATNKKLFF. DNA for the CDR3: TGTGCCAGCAACCCCTGGGAGGCAACTAATAAAAAACTGTTTTTT. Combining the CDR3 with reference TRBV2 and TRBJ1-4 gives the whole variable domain EPEVTQTPSHQVTQMGQEVILRCVPISNHLYFYWYRQILGQKVEFLVSFYNNEISEKSEIFDDQFSVERPDGSNFTLKIRSTKLEDSAMYFCASNPWEATNKKLFFGSGTQLSVL.

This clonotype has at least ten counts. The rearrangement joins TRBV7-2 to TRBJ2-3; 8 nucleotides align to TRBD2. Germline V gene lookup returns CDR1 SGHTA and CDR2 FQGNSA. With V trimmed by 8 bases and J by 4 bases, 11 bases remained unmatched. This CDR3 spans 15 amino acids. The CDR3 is CASAPGPGGADTQYF. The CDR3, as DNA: TGTGCCAGCGCTCCGGGCCCGGGAGGGGCAGATACGCAGTATTTT. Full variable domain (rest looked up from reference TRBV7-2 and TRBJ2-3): GAGVSQSPSNKVTEKGKDVELRCDPISGHTALYWYRQSLGQGLEFLIYFQGNSAPDKSGLPSDRFSAERTGGSVSTLTIQRTQQEDSAVYLCASAPGPGGADTQYFGPGTRLTVL.

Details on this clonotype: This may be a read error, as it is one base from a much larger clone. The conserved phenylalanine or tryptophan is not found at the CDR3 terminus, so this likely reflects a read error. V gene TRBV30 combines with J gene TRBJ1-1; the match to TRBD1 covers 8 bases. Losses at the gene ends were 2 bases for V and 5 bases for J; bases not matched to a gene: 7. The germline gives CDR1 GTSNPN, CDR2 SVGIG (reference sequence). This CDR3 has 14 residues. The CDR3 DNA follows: TGTGCCTGGAGTTCAGGGGGCTCTTGGACTGAAGCTTTCATT. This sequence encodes CAWSSGGSWTEAFI.

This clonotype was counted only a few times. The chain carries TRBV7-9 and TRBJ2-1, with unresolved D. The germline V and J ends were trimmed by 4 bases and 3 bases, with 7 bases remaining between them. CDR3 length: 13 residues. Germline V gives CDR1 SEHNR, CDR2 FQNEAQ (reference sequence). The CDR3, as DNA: TGTGCCAGCAGCTCCGAACTCTACAATGAGCAGTTCTTC. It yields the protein CASSSELYNEQFF.

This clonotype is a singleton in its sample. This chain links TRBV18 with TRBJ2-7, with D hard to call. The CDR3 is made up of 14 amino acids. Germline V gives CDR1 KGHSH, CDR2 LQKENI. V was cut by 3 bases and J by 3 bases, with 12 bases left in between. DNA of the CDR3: TGTGCCAGCTCACCGGAAGCCAGCTTCTACGAGCAGTACTTC. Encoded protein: CASSPEASFYEQYF. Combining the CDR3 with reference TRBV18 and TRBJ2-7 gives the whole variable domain NAGVMQNPRHLVRRRGQEARLRCSPMKGHSHVYWYRQLPEEGLKFMVYLQKENIIDESGMPKERFSAEFPKEGPSILRIQQVVRGDSAAYFCASSPEASFYEQYFGPGTRLTVT.

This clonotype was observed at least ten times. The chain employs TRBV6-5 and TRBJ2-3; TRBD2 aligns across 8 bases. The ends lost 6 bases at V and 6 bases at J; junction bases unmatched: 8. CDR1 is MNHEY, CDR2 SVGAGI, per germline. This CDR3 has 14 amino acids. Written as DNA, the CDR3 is TGTGCCAGCAGCCATCTAGCGGGCCTTGATACGCAGTATTTT. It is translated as CASSHLAGLDTQYF.

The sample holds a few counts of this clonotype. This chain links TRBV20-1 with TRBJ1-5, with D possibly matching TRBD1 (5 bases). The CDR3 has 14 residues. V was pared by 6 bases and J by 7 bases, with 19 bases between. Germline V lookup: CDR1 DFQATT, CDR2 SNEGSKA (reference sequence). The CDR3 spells CSAKGPGWGQPQHF. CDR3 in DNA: TGCAGTGCCAAGGGACCGGGTTGGGGACAGCCCCAGCATTTT.

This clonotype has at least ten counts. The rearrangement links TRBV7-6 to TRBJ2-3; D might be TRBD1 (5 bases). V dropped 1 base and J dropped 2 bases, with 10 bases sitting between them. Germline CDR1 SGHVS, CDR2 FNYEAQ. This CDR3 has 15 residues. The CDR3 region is CASSLEWGNTDTQYF. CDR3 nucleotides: TGTGCCAGCAGCTTAGAGTGGGGCAACACAGATACGCAGTATTTT.

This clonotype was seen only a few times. CDR3 residues: CASSTVAGTEAFF. In nucleotides, the CDR3 is TGTGCCAGTAGCACCGTTGCCGGGACTGAAGCTTTCTTT. The rearrangement joins TRBV19 to TRBJ1-1; D is undetermined. The CDR3 loop spans 13 amino acids. CDR1 and CDR2 from the germline V gene are LNHDA and SQIVND (reference sequence). V dropped 6 bases and J dropped 5 bases, with 13 bases sitting between them.